The table lists the clone carrying this TCR beta chain with a few counts. This specimen comes from a study of T cells in Graves' hyperthyroidism and ophthalmopathy. Each diagnosis drew on symptoms, thyroxine, TRAb, thyroid ultrasound and orbital computed tomography findings. The TCR beta CDR3 regions underwent amplification using RNA transcripts as the source. Initially, a first-round RT-PCR of the TCR CDR3 employed the HTBI primer set. TCRdb analysed the multiplex PCR reads with MiXCR anew, one entry per CDR3 protein. The sample holds fewer than 450,000 distinct CDR3 sequences; around 20% are singletons and the top ten take roughly two fifths. The clonotype originates from a man aged 18 to 29 with Graves' ophthalmopathy. The sample comprised blood.

Here the CDR3 DNA reads TGTGCCAGCAGTTCGGCAGGAGGGAGGTCACCCCTCCACTTT. Its translation is CASSSAGGRSPLHF. This chain connects TRBV28 to TRBJ1-6; D gene ambiguous. V was shortened by 4 bases and J by 10 bases, with 14 bases between the two germline ends. CDR1 and CDR2 from the germline V gene are MDHEN and SYDVKM. The CDR3 extends over 14 amino acids.